The T cell receptor beta chain under discussion was sequenced for a study of cytomegalovirus exposure and HLA in healthy donors (dated 2017 in TCRdb). For the study in its entirety: In an earlier analysis of 587 of the donors, less than 350 Gb of sequence data and about 110 million unique TCR beta sequences from 150 million to 200 million T cells were reported. A handful of DR-DQ haplotypes were handled as single units for association and clustering because linkage in the cohort was strong. An earlier analysis of around 580 of the donors used high-throughput TCR beta sequencing to judge whether each TCR beta V gene segment behaved as functional or pseudogenic. To predict cytomegalovirus infection status, the study brought together high-throughput TCR immunosequencing, statistical association of individual TCRs with disease status, and machine learning. The T cell repertoires of 700 or so subjects were profiled by immunosequencing and related to cytomegalovirus serostatus. About 310 gigabases of sequencing data and 80 million or so unique TCR sequences were included in an early release covering about 700 HLA-typed donors. Typing coverage differed by locus: A, B, C, DRB1 and DQB1 were typed in roughly 620-640 donors, DQA1 in 522, DPA1 in over 600, and DPB1 in around 490. To study patterns of TCR occurrence, a later analysis re-analyzed previously published TCR beta repertoires from 666 donors and added high-resolution HLA genotyping. Rather than drawing on any new phenotypic data, the later analysis identified candidate immune exposures from TCR beta sequences and the way those sequences occurred across donors. Among roughly 370 genotyped donors of the cohort, an average of around 240,000 unique TCR beta nucleotide sequences were sequenced per donor, roughly 18% of them non-productive. Of the 398 genotyped donors, around 81% fell in the genetic ancestry cluster associated with self-reported Caucasian donors. Besides the first cohort of around 700 subjects, a separate validation cohort made up of roughly 120 different subjects was used. The study was designed to test whether signatures of past pathogen exposure could be identified by cataloging public T cell receptors. All discovery cohort repertoires had been generated on a single sequencing platform. Alongside the repertoire data, information on donor age, sex, ethnicity and CMV serostatus was compiled. In a later genetic analysis, genome-wide SNP genotypes for about three fifths of the 666 donors were used, and that subset was treated as a discovery cohort. HLA typing included class I and class II loci at four-digit resolution. Overall study results and their limits: CMV serostatus was the only immune exposure information available for the cohort. According to the authors, the approach could potentially be generalized to other disease states and immunological phenotypes. Because the 87-base-pair reads could not distinguish some IMGT-functional V segments, including TRBV6-2 and TRBV6-3, those segments were excluded. Presence/absence analyses assumed roughly uniform sequencing depth across donors, an assumption that may not hold. Linkage disequilibrium might explain the correlated functional status among segregating V segments, but an unknown experimental factor could not be ruled out. Broadly in line with IMGT annotations, most TCR beta V segments showed up in productive rearrangements about 90% or about 30% of the time in an earlier analysis of several hundred of the donors. Strong co-occurrence of HLA alleles, especially DR and DQ, made assigning TCR associations to individual alleles difficult. A total of 150 to 200 TCR beta chains were listed by the study as associated with cytomegalovirus. In vitro tests confirmed that a few of the cytomegalovirus-associated TCR beta chains recognize cytomegalovirus antigens. While some public TCRs were present in many individuals, most TCR sequences turned up only very rarely across donors. According to a later analysis, parvovirus B19, influenza, CMV and Epstein-Barr virus appeared linked to several top co-occurrence clusters. A further reported finding was that TCR beta sequences accurately predicted the HLA-A and HLA-B alleles for most subjects in the first cohort. In a later genetic analysis, a missense DCLRE1C variant was associated with V-gene and J-gene trimming of TCR beta chains, and the association was replicated in an independent cohort. A later analysis found that most CMV-associated TCR beta chains appeared HLA-restricted, with HLA associations seemingly driven largely by CMV exposure. Cytomegalovirus status was reported to be diagnosed by the classifier with high specificity and sensitivity in both the original and validation cohorts. The earlier analysis of nearly 600 of the donors excluded some 15 rarely observed V segments, including chromosome 9 orphons, because counts were too low. This cohort had only TCR beta chains sequenced, and the lack of alpha or paired-chain data limited which features could be detected. In a later analysis, the rate of TCR association differed among HLA loci, with DRB1 alleles having the most associated TCRs and HLA-C alleles having the fewest. In a later analysis, around 15,000 TCR beta sequences were associated with specific HLA alleles at a false discovery rate of 0.05. In a later analysis, HLA-associated TCR beta chains were found to be more clonally expanded and to have lower generation probabilities than equally common non-associated chains. Because HLA typing was missing for some donors at each locus, association tests included only the typed subset. In a later genetic analysis, fewer N-insertions in productive TCRs were reported among donors in an Asian-associated ancestry cluster than the roughly 700-donor mean. A cluster of highly shared sequence variants was judged likely to be a technical artifact of the sequencing pipeline.

Library method: the immunoSEQ multiplex PCR assay. The multiplex PCR relied on a mix of 60 forward primers for TCR Vbeta segments and 13 reverse primers for TCR Jbeta segments. A multiplex PCR assay on genomic DNA amplified the CDR3 region of rearranged TCR beta genes. On the Illumina HiSeq System, the amplified TCR beta libraries were sequenced as 87-base-pair reads. The study's processing was this. A later analysis tallied 75 million to 85 million unique TCR beta chains across the 660 or so repertoires, and some 10 million of those chains were shared by two or more donors. Raw reads were error-corrected and collapsed into unique sequences by a nearest-neighbor algorithm in which closely related sequences were merged to remove PCR and sequencing errors. CDR3 sequences were aligned to IMGT reference sequences to assign V, D and J gene segments. Each retained sequence needed at least a six-nucleotide match to both a V gene segment and a J gene segment. Rearrangements were classified as productive when the CDR3 lacked stop codons and remained in frame with V and J, and all other rearrangements were classified as non-productive. Following IMGT convention, CDR3 was defined as the stretch from the second conserved V-encoded cysteine up to the conserved J-encoded phenylalanine. Sequences without an unambiguous match to a single V gene segment were excluded from the earlier analysis of 450 to 750 of the donors. In an earlier analysis of a few hundred of the donors, V segments were called functional above 56.7% productive rearrangements and were called segregating when the between-donor standard deviation exceeded 5%. A statistical classification framework was built for diagnosing cytomegalovirus status from the catalog of TCR beta chain sequences. In a later analysis, TCR nucleotide sequences were compared against IMGT/GENE-DB human TR gene sequences so that V and J genes could be assigned. Using the TCRdist pipeline, a later analysis assigned CDR3 sequences along with most-parsimonious VDJ recombination scenarios. In a later analysis, each TCR beta chain was defined by its CDR3 amino acid sequence together with its V-gene family, and reads without a unique V-gene family were excluded. In a later analysis, fewer than 650 highly shared, low-generation-probability nucleotide sequences were removed to address suspected cross-contamination and a sequencing artifact. In a later analysis, a clonal expansion index for each public chain was calculated from normalized within-repertoire ranks of inferred template counts. A later analysis computed generation probabilities with a VDJ recombination model fitted to out-of-frame rearrangements, and checked the results against IGoR. Hypergeometric tests were used in a later analysis to score TCR-TCR, TCR-HLA and TCR-CMV co-occurrence, with a repertoire-size bias correction applied to the TCR pairs. To estimate false discovery rates, a later analysis permuted the HLA or CMV assignments 20 times. In a later analysis, co-occurring TCRs were grouped using DBSCAN, and TCRdist sequence similarity was added for clustering within HLA-allele-positive subsets. Co-occurrence clustering excluded repertoires with fewer than 30,000 or more than 120,000 public chains, plus five with anomalous nucleotide sharing. What TCRdb holds here is the immuneACCESS table cut down to in-frame rearrangements. Part of the clones is not present; checked against another copy, under half of the missing clones reflect an unresolved V gene, and the others are unexplained. From that table come the V and J calls and clone size; the DNA was used to work out D and trimming. The sample table shows about 95,000 clones, and nearly 80% are seen once. Together, the top ten hold approximately 4% of the sample.

Reading from cysteine to phenylalanine, the CDR3 counts 14 amino acids. Only the CDR3 region is kept as DNA, spanning 42 bases read in frame from base 1. CDR1 is given as SGHTA and CDR2 as FQGTGA, both from the germline V gene. V lost 0 bases and J lost 4 bases, and the count of bases not matched to a germline gene is 1. About this clone itself: Its antigen is unknown. Within one base of it there is no much larger clone, and no base qualities were kept.

The cohort consisted of fewer than 700 healthy bone marrow donors. All cohort members were sampled while nominally healthy, although unrecorded immune exposures were likely present. The donor tested CMV seropositive, placing the donor among the 289 seropositive members of the cohort. A peripheral blood sample was collected from each donor, and TCR beta sequencing was performed on peripheral blood mononuclear cells. Genomic DNA extraction from the blood cell samples was performed with the Qiagen DNeasy Blood Extraction Kit. This sequence was found in a woman aged 40 to 50 in good health and CMV-seropositive. Recombination joined TRBV7-3 with TRBJ2-3, with 7 bases aligning to TRBD2. Source material: PBMCs. The CDR3 loop reads CASSLTGGSDTQYF. The nucleotide sequence is TGTGCCAGCAGCTTAACGGGAGGGTCAGATACGCAGTATTTT.